The 22 T cell receptor beta chains below were found in one sample sequenced in a study of cytomegalovirus exposure and HLA in healthy donors. PCR used 60 Vbeta primers and 13 Jbeta primers. The data were produced by immunoSEQ multiplex PCR, yet TCRdb's version contains in-frame clones alone and is incomplete. The table records nearly 95,000 clones, under 80% of them present only once. The sample consisted of PBMCs. These receptors all come from a woman between 25 and 40 years old in good health and CMV-seronegative.

This clone was counted a single time. The V gene is TRBV18, the J gene TRBJ2-7; TRBD1 aligns across 7 bases. V shed 4 bases and J 3 bases; nucleotides not matched to a gene: 3. Germline CDR1 is KGHSH and CDR2 is LQKENI. The CDR3 runs 13 residues. CDR3 sequence: CASSRDRDYEQYF. As DNA, the CDR3 is TGTGCCAGCTCACGTGACAGGGACTACGAGCAGTACTTC.

This clone was seen more than once but under ten times. The V gene is TRBV7-2, the J gene TRBJ1-2; D may be TRBD1 (5 bases). The germline CDR1 and CDR2 sequences are SGHTA and FQGNSA. The CDR3 runs to 15 residues. V lost 5 bases to trimming and J lost 5 bases, with 18 bases between them. This CDR3 reads CASSRIATGGYGYTF. The CDR3 nucleotides are TGTGCCAGCAGCCGGATAGCGACCGGGGGGTATGGCTACACCTTC. The entire variable domain, with the rest obtained from reference TRBV7-2 and TRBJ1-2, is as follows: GAGVSQSPSNKVTEKGKDVELRCDPISGHTALYWYRQSLGQGLEFLIYFQGNSAPDKSGLPSDRFSAERTGGSVSTLTIQRTQQEDSAVYLCASSRIATGGYGYTFGSGTRLTVV.

The gene calls are TRBV10-1 and TRBJ2-7, with 9 positions matching TRBD1. The germline V gene encodes CDR1 WNHNN and CDR2 SYGVQD (reference sequence). This CDR3 is 15 amino acids long. V was clipped by 3 bases and J by 5 bases; unmatched bases: 8. The CDR3 is CASSDGGTGSNEQYF. The CDR3 bases are TGCGCCAGCAGTGATGGAGGGACAGGGTCGAACGAGCAGTACTTC.

This rearrangement joins TRBV9 to TRBJ2-3, with TRBD2 identical over 11 bases. V gave up 2 bases and J gave up 6 bases; unmatched junction bases: 5. The length of the CDR3 is 15 residues. Germline CDR1 SGDLS, CDR2 YYNGEE. The chain's CDR3 is CASSVGTSGPDTQYF. For the CDR3, the DNA is TGTGCCAGCAGCGTGGGGACTAGCGGTCCGGATACGCAGTATTTT.

This clone has only one observation. V and J are TRBV5-1 and TRBJ2-5; D possibly corresponds to TRBD2 (6 bases). Trimming took off 0 bases at V and 7 bases at J, with 13 bases between the two ends. This CDR3 has 14 residues. In germline, CDR1 is SGHRS, CDR2 YFSETQ. CDR3 DNA: TGCGCCAGCAGCTTGGATCCTTCGCGGGGGACCCAGTACTTC. This codes for CASSLDPSRGTQYF.

V and J are TRBV7-9 and TRBJ1-2; 7 bases fit TRBD1. Germline V gives CDR1 SEHNR, CDR2 FQNEAQ (reference sequence). The length of the CDR3 is 14 residues. V gave up 5 bases and J gave up 2 bases; unmatched junction bases: 5. This CDR3 is CASSPWDRNYGYTF. The CDR3 nucleotides are TGTGCCAGCAGCCCCTGGGACAGAAACTATGGCTACACCTTC.

To note about this clone: This same CDR3 is encoded by further DNA sequences in the sample. J is TRBJ2-7 and V is TRBV29-1, with a weak D call TRBD1 (6 bases). CDR1 is SQVTM, CDR2 ANQGSEA, per germline. V lost 4 bases and J lost 2, with 9 bases in between. This CDR3 is built from 12 residues. In nucleotides, the CDR3 is TGCAGCGTTGCGTCAGGGGCCTACGAGCAGTACTTC. It codes for CSVASGAYEQYF.

Concerning this clone: This specimen includes other DNA sequences encoding the same CDR3. The chain is built from TRBV29-1 and TRBJ2-1, with 9 positions matching TRBD2. J gave up 3 bases and V 3 bases, and 3 bases lay outside the gene matches. CDR3 length: 14 amino acids. The V gene's germline CDR1 is SQVTM and CDR2 ANQGSEA. The CDR3, as DNA: TGCAGCGTTGACCCTAGCGGGGTCTACAATGAGCAGTTCTTC. Its protein is CSVDPSGVYNEQFF.

This clone was counted at least ten times. The chain has TRBV2 and TRBJ1-1; D is perhaps TRBD1 (5 bases). Germline assignment: CDR1 SNHLY and CDR2 FYNNEI. Trimming removed 4 bases from V and 5 bases from J, with 11 bases in between. The CDR3 contains 13 residues. The CDR3 sequence is CASSGPGMTEAFF. The CDR3 region has the DNA TGTGCCAGCAGTGGGCCAGGGATGACTGAAGCTTTCTTT.

In regard to this clone: Mismatch with germline at one junction end may stem from a read error. The V and J genes are TRBV5-1 and TRBJ1-1; D is possibly TRBD1 (6 bases). CDR1 SGHRS and CDR2 YFSETQ come from the germline V gene. CDR3 size: 14 residues. CDR3 bases: TGCACCAGCAGCTTGAATGCAGGGGCAAGAGAAGATTTCTTT. Translation: CTSSLNAGAREDFF.

The chain recombines TRBV15 with TRBJ1-2, with 8 positions matching TRBD1. Germline lookup yields CDR1 LNHNV and CDR2 YYDKDF (reference sequence). CDR3 length: 15 amino acids. The V gene end was trimmed by 2 bases and the J gene end by 3 bases; junction bases not matched to a gene: 5. DNA for the CDR3: TGTGCCACCAGCAGAAACCCAGGGGGCGACTATGGCTACACCTTC. Translating it yields CATSRNPGGDYGYTF.

This clone was seen more than once but under ten times. V is TRBV13 and J is TRBJ1-1; D ambiguous. The CDR3 is 11 residues long. Germline V gene lookup returns CDR1 PRHDT and CDR2 FYEKMQ (reference sequence). The V gene lost 7 bases and the J gene lost 5 bases, with 8 bases spanning the gap. This CDR3 is CASKWRTEAFF. In DNA form, the CDR3 reads TGTGCCAGCAAGTGGAGGACTGAAGCTTTCTTT.

Only one count was recorded for this clone. The chain couples TRBV7-2 to TRBJ2-1, with 9 bases fitting TRBD2. Germline loops: CDR1 SGHTA, CDR2 FQGNSA. CDR3 size: 15 residues. V lost 5 bases to trimming and J lost 3 bases; unmatched junction nucleotides: 5. The CDR3 DNA follows: TGTGCCAGCAGCGATAGCGGGGGTCGCTACAATGAGCAGTTCTTC. Translated, it gives CASSDSGGRYNEQFF.

The chain is built from TRBV18 and TRBJ2-2, with 9 bases aligning to TRBD1. The CDR3 runs 17 residues. With 2 bases clipped from V and 6 bases from J, the junction kept 10 bases outside the gene matches. Germline V lookup: CDR1 KGHSH, CDR2 LQKENI. Written as DNA, the CDR3 is TGTGCCAGCTCACCAATCTCGGGACAGGGTATTTCCGGGGAGCTGTTTTTT. Residues: CASSPISGQGISGELFF.

This clone was detected once. The genes are TRBV5-1 and TRBJ1-3; tentatively, D is TRBD1 (6 bases). Germline CDR1 and CDR2: SGHRS and YFSETQ. The CDR3 loop spans 14 amino acids. V shed 4 bases and J shed 4 bases, with 12 bases lying between them. The CDR3: CASSKTGSGNTIYF. The DNA of the CDR3 is TGCGCCAGCAGCAAAACAGGGTCGGGAAACACCATATATTTT.

This clone was picked up a small number of times. This chain connects TRBV29-1 to TRBJ2-2; tentatively, D is TRBD2 (6 bases). The CDR3 contains 16 residues. Deletions cut 5 bases from V and 2 bases from J, with 18 bases between. Germline V CDR1 and CDR2: SQVTM, ANQGSEA. The CDR3 DNA follows: TGCAGCGTTCAGGCTATAGCGGCCTCCAACACCGGGGAGCTGTTTTTT. Its protein is CSVQAIAASNTGELFF.

This chain uses TRBV7-2 with TRBJ1-4; D ambiguous. There are 14 residues in the CDR3. The germline V and J ends were trimmed by 5 bases and 6 bases, with 13 bases remaining between them. Germline V gives CDR1 SGHTA, CDR2 FQGNSA. Here the CDR3 reads CASSTSRVDEKLFF. In DNA form, the CDR3 reads TGTGCCAGCAGCACGAGTCGTGTGGATGAAAAACTGTTTTTT. Filled out from reference TRBV7-2 and TRBJ1-4, the complete variable domain reads GAGVSQSPSNKVTEKGKDVELRCDPISGHTALYWYRQSLGQGLEFLIYFQGNSAPDKSGLPSDRFSAERTGGSVSTLTIQRTQQEDSAVYLCASSTSRVDEKLFFGSGTQLSVL.

This clone was seen a single time. The chain joins TRBV18 to TRBJ1-4; 7 bases fit TRBD1. The length of the CDR3 is 16 residues. Germline V gene sequence: CDR1 KGHSH, CDR2 LQKENI. The ends lost 5 bases at V and 0 bases at J; junction bases unmatched: 6. This CDR3 is CASSTTGIATNEKLFF. The CDR3 coding sequence is TGTGCCAGCTCAACGACAGGGATCGCAACTAATGAAAAACTGTTTTTT.

The genes are TRBV5-1 and TRBJ2-7; D is uncertain. From germline, CDR1 is SGHRS and CDR2 YFSETQ. Trimming shortened V by 7 bases and J by 2 bases, and 7 bases separated the two germline ends. There are 11 residues in the CDR3. The CDR3 protein is CASGSAYEQYF. The CDR3, as DNA: TGCGCCAGCGGAAGCGCCTACGAGCAGTACTTC. Complete variable domain (other parts from reference TRBV5-1 and TRBJ2-7): KAGVTQTPRYLIKTRGQQVTLSCSPISGHRSVSWYQQTPGQGLQFLFEYFSETQRNKGNFPGRFSGRQFSNSRSEMNVSTLELGDSALYLCASGSAYEQYFGPGTRLTVT.

The chain recombines TRBV10-3 with TRBJ2-1; 9 positions match TRBD2. With 8 bases clipped from V and 5 bases from J, the junction kept 7 bases outside the gene matches. Germline V gene data show CDR1 as ENHRY and CDR2 as SYGVKD. This CDR3 comprises 14 residues. CDR3 loop: CAIGSGGPHNEQFF. CDR3 nucleotides: TGTGCCATCGGTAGCGGGGGCCCTCACAATGAGCAGTTCTTC.

This chain joins TRBV28 and TRBJ2-7; a weak D match, TRBD2 (5 bases). The length of the CDR3 is 13 residues. Germline CDR1 is MDHEN and CDR2 is SYDVKM. V lost 6 bases to trimming and J lost 7 bases, with 16 bases between them. The CDR3 sequence is CASSPDMTGEQYF. As DNA, the CDR3 is TGTGCCAGCAGCCCTGACATGACGGGGGAGCAGTACTTC.

This clone came up once. The genes are TRBV10-3 and TRBJ2-5, with TRBD2 identical over 13 bases. V shed 6 bases, J shed 0 bases, and the junction held 10 bases outside the gene matches. Per the germline V gene, CDR1 is ENHRY and CDR2 is SYGVKD. The CDR3 spans 18 residues. CDR3 in DNA: TGTGCCATCAGATACACTAGCGGGAGGGCCTTGTACCAAGAGACCCAGTACTTC. This sequence encodes CAIRYTSGRALYQETQYF.